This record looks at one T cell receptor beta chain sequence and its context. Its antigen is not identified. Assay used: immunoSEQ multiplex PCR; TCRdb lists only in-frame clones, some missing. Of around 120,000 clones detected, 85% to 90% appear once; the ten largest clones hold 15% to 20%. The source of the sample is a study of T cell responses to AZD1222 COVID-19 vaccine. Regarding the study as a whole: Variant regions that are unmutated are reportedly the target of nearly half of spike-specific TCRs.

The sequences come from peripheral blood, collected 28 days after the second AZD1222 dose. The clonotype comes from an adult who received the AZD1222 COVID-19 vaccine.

CDR3 nucleotides: TGTGCCAGCAGCCAACCGCCGGGAAGGGGGGACAATGAGCAGTTCTTC. It specifies CASSQPPGRGDNEQFF. The chain recombines TRBV16 with TRBJ2-1, with D perhaps TRBD1 or TRBD2 (6 bases each). The CDR3 spans 16 residues. The germline CDR1 and CDR2 sequences are KGHSY and FQNENV. The germline V and J ends were trimmed by 2 bases and 5 bases, with 16 bases remaining between them.